The present entry profiles one T cell receptor beta chain with its context. The data were obtained in a study of PD-L1 blockade in urothelial cancer. Study-level information: Of some 28 patients, twenty-five were males with bladder-origin urothelial cancer. Chemotherapy regimens numbering 0 to 3 had been given to patients.

The time point was: peripheral blood 6 weeks after treatment start. Generated by immunoSEQ multiplex PCR, the TCRdb table keeps only in-frame clones and is missing some. The sample consists of fewer than 50,000 clones, less than 90% of them appearing once. Sequenced here: PBMCs, sampled around atezolizumab (anti-PD-L1) treatment. The receptor's source is a man aged 60 to 69 with urothelial cancer.

The CDR3 DNA follows: TGTGCCAGCAGGGTGTCGGCTAATGAAAAACTGTTTTTT. It codes for CASRVSANEKLFF. The chain has TRBV2 and TRBJ1-4; D gene unclear. The CDR3 runs to 13 residues. In germline, CDR1 is SNHLY, CDR2 FYNNEI. Trimming took off 6 bases at V and 3 bases at J, with 8 bases between the two ends.